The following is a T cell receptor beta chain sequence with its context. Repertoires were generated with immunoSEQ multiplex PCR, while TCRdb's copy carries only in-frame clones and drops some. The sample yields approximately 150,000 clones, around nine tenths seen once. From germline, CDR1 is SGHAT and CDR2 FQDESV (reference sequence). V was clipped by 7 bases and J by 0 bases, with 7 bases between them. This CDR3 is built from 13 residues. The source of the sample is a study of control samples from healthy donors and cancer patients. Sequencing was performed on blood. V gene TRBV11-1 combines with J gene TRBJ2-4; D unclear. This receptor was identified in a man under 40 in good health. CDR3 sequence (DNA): TGTGCCAGCACCGAAATAGCCAAAAACATTCAGTACTTC. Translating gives CASTEIAKNIQYF.